This TCR beta chain comes out of a study of cytomegalovirus exposure and HLA in healthy donors. General study findings and limits: Within an earlier analysis, most TCR beta V segments proved productive either about 90% or about 30% of the time. At a 0.05 false discovery rate, a later analysis found over 15,000 TCR beta sequences to be associated with HLA alleles. It was confirmed in vitro that a few of the CMV-associated chains were specific for CMV antigens. In all likelihood, a cluster of highly shared sequence variants was a sequencing artifact.

Germline V lookup: CDR1 SNHLY, CDR2 FYNNEI. This CDR3 is built from 13 residues. V gave up 8 bases and J gave up 4 bases; unmatched junction bases: 7. Vbeta (60) and Jbeta (13) primers were used in the PCR. The data were produced by immunoSEQ multiplex PCR, yet TCRdb's version contains in-frame clones alone and is incomplete. Seen here are 150,000 to 200,000 clones, approximately 79% observed once, and the top ten hold over 0.95%. A note on this clone: Its antigen is unknown.

The TCR was taken from a woman in her fifties or sixties in good health and CMV-seropositive. The chain has TRBV2 and TRBJ2-5, with 7 bases matching TRBD2. The sequenced sample was PBMCs. The CDR3 here is CASDTGGGETQYF. The CDR3 DNA sequence: TGTGCCAGCGATACGGGGGGTGGAGAGACCCAGTACTTC.